These 11 T cell receptor beta chains were sequenced from one sample in a study of blood T cell repertoires in COVID-19. Profiled with immunoSEQ multiplex PCR; TCRdb holds only in-frame clones, not every one. The profile covers about 170,000 clones, with approximately 80% appearing a single time and around 10% taken by the ten largest. Sequences were obtained from peripheral blood. Source of these receptors: a woman of 80 years or more with active or convalescent COVID-19.

The rearrangement links TRBV6-5 to TRBJ1-2; 7 positions match TRBD1. There are 14 residues in the CDR3. CDR1 is MNHEY, CDR2 SVGAGI, per germline. The J segment lost 7 bases and the V segment lost 6 bases, leaving 11 bases of the junction unmatched. The CDR3 coding sequence is TGTGCCAGCAGCCTGGACAGGCGGCAGTTTGGCTACACCTTC. Translated: CASSLDRRQFGYTF.

This clone was seen only once. The chain uses TRBV18 and TRBJ2-5, with 7 bases that match TRBD2. Losses at the gene ends were 2 bases for V and 0 bases for J; bases not matched to a gene: 6. This CDR3 comprises 16 residues. Germline lookup yields CDR1 KGHSH and CDR2 LQKENI. DNA of the CDR3: TGTGCCAGCTCACCAGGACTTCGGGGGGACCAAGAGACCCAGTACTTC. Protein product: CASSPGLRGDQETQYF.

This clone appeared a single time. The chain employs TRBV19 and TRBJ2-2; 7 nucleotides match TRBD1. CDR3 size: 17 residues. V dropped 0 bases and J dropped 5; count of bases not matched to a gene: 9. Germline V gene sequence: CDR1 LNHDA, CDR2 SQIVND (reference sequence). CDR3 nucleotide sequence: TGTGCCAGTAGTATAGAGACGACAGGGAAGATTACCGGGGAGCTGTTTTTT. It translates to CASSIETTGKITGELFF.

This clone was seen a single time. The chain employs TRBV19 and TRBJ2-7, with 8 bases lining up with TRBD1. Per germline, CDR1 LNHDA and CDR2 SQIVND (reference sequence). The CDR3 is 14 amino acids. V shed 5 bases and J 2 bases; nucleotides not matched to a gene: 5. CDR3 sequence reads: CASSRDRQAYEQYF. The CDR3 DNA is TGTGCCAGTAGTCGGGACAGGCAAGCCTACGAGCAGTACTTC.

This clone appeared a few times. The genes are TRBV28 and TRBJ2-3, with 9 bases identical to TRBD2. Germline V CDR1 and CDR2: MDHEN, SYDVKM. V trimming: 5 bases; J trimming: 1 base; junction bases outside the gene matches: 7. This CDR3 has 16 amino acids. The CDR3 bases are TGTGCCAGCAGTCCCCGCGGGGGGGGAGGCACAGATACGCAGTATTTT. This encodes CASSPRGGGGTDTQYF.

This clone was counted a single time. The V gene is TRBV5-1, the J gene TRBJ2-2; 10 nucleotides match TRBD2. The germline CDR1 and CDR2 sequences are SGHRS and YFSETQ. Losses at the gene ends were 0 bases for V and 2 bases for J; bases not matched to a gene: 7. The CDR3 is 18 residues long. CDR3 in amino acids: CASSLDPAGGINTGELFF. CDR3 coding DNA: TGCGCCAGCAGCTTGGATCCAGCGGGGGGGATCAACACCGGGGAGCTGTTTTTT.

The V and J genes are TRBV4-3 and TRBJ1-4; D may be TRBD1 (6 bases). V lost 0 bases and J 3 bases, leaving 17 bases between the germline ends. Germline CDR1 is LGHNA and CDR2 is YSLEER. The CDR3 has 18 amino acids. The CDR3 reads CASSQDRIGTRPNEKLFF. CDR3 DNA: TGCGCCAGCAGCCAAGATCGAATAGGGACACGCCCTAATGAAAAACTGTTTTTT.

V and J are TRBV21-1 and TRBJ1-5; the table names TRBD1, a call not compared with the DNA. TRBV21-1 is a documented pseudogene. CDR3 length: 15 amino acids. The CDR3 reads CASSTERTGPQPQHF. The CDR3 DNA reads TGTGCCAGCAGCACCGAACGGACAGGGCCTCAGCCCCAGCATTTT.

This chain joins TRBV10-2 and TRBJ2-4, with D perhaps TRBD1 (5 bases). Germline values: CDR1 WSHSY, CDR2 SAAADI. This CDR3 contains 14 residues. V was shortened by 2 bases and J by 6 bases, with 11 bases between the two germline ends. The CDR3, as DNA: TGCGCCAGCAGTGAGCAGGGTCTCGGAAACATTCAGTACTTC. Translation: CASSEQGLGNIQYF.

The chain couples TRBV2 to TRBJ2-2; possible D gene TRBD1, 5 bases. Germline V lookup: CDR1 SNHLY, CDR2 FYNNEI. There are 15 residues in the CDR3. Deletions cut 8 bases from V and 6 bases from J, with 19 bases between. In DNA form, the CDR3 reads TGTGCCAGCGGCAGGGAATCGGATATTGCCGGGGAGCTGTTTTTT. Translated, it gives CASGRESDIAGELFF.

The gene calls are TRBV25-1 and TRBJ2-3; no clear D. This CDR3 has 12 residues. Trimming left V 1 base short and J 4 bases short, with 3 bases between. CDR1 is MGHDK, CDR2 SYGVNS, per germline. The chain's CDR3 is CASSESADTQYF. CDR3 DNA sequence: TGTGCCAGCAGTGAATCCGCAGATACGCAGTATTTT.